This TCR beta chain was observed in a study of shared clonotypes between healthy human individuals. This CDR3 is 15 amino acids long. V was cut by 3 bases and J by 3 bases, with 14 bases left in between. Per germline, CDR1 SNHLY and CDR2 FYNNEI. Profiling relied on immunoSEQ multiplex PCR, and the TCRdb table lists in-frame clones only, not all of them. The sample has about 1 million clones; about 75% are singletons. The sequence derives from a man aged 18 to 29 in good health. The specimen was memory CD4+ T cells sorted from blood. Subset defined: CD45RA-negative fraction. The genes are TRBV2 and TRBJ1-1, with D hard to call. The CDR3 coding sequence is TGTGCCAGCAGTGATGTAGGGATGGGAGACACTGAAGCTTTCTTT. Protein sequence: CASSDVGMGDTEAFF.